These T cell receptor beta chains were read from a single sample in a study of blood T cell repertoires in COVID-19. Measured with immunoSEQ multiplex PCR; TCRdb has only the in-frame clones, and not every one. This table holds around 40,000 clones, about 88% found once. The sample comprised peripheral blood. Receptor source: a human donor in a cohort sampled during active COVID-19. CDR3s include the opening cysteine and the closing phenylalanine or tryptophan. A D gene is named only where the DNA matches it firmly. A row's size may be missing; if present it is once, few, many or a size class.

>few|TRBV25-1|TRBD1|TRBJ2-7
TGTGCCAGCAGTATTCCCGGACAGGACGAGCAGTACTTC
CASSIPGQDEQYF
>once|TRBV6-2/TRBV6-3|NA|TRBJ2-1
TGTGCCAGCAGTTACGACACCTACAATGAGCAGTTCTTC
CASSYDTYNEQFF
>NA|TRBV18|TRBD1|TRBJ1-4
TGTGCCAGCTCAGCCCGGACAGGAACTAATGAAAAACTGTTTTTT
CASSARTGTNEKLFF
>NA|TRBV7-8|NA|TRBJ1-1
TGTGCCAGCACCGTAGGGGCATTGAACACTGAAGCTTTCTTT
CASTVGALNTEAFF
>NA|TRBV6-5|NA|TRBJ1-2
TGTGCCAGCAGTAGTCACAGCAAGGCCGGCTACACCTTC
CASSSHSKAGYTF
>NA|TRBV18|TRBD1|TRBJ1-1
TGTGCCAGCTCACCTAAGGACAGGGGACATACGGGGACTGAAGCTTTCTTT
CASSPKDRGHTGTEAFF
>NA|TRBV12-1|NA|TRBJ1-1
TGTGCCAGCAGCTTTGCGCGGGACAGGGGGAAGAACACTGAAGCTTTCTTT
CASSFARDRGKNTEAFF
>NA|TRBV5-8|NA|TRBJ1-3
TGTGCCAGCCGCACCGACTACTCTGGAAACACCATATATTTT
CASRTDYSGNTIYF
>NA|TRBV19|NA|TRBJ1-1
TGTGCCAGTAGAAGGAAAGCGGGGGGCACTGAAGCTTTCTTT
CASRRKAGGTEAFF
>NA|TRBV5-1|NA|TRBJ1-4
TGCGCCAGCAGCTTGCGTAAGGGAGAAACTAATGAAAAACTGTTTTTT
CASSLRKGETNEKLFF
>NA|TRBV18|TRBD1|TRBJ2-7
TGTGCCAGCTCACTGGACAGGGACGAGCAGTACTTC
CASSLDRDEQYF
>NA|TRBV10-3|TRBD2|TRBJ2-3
TGTGCCATCAGTGGACTAGCGGGAGCTAGCACAGATACGCAGTATTTT
CAISGLAGASTDTQYF
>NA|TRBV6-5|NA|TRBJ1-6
TGTGCCAGCAGTTACTGGGGGGGGCGCGATTCACCCCTCCACTTT
CASSYWGGRDSPLHF
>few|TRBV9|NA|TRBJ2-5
TGTGCCAGCAGCGTAGTACCGACAGTCCAAGAGACCCAGTACTTC
CASSVVPTVQETQYF
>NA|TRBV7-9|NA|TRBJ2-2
TGTGCCAGCAGCTTACAGCAGGGGAACACCGGGGAGCTGTTTTTT
CASSLQQGNTGELFF
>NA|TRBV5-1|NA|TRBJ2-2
TGCGCCAGCAGCTTGGCCGGCGGCGGGTTCGAGGTGGAGCTGTTTTTT
CASSLAGGGFEVELFF
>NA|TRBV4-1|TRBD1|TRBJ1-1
TGCGCCAGCAGCCAACGGACAGGGGACGTGAACACTGAAGCTTTCTTT
CASSQRTGDVNTEAFF
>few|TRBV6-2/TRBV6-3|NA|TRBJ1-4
TGTGCCAGCAGTTGGGGGACTGCAACTAATGAAAAACTGTTTTTT
CASSWGTATNEKLFF
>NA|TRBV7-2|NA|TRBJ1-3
TGTGCCAGCAGCCTATGGGGGGGTGAAGGAAACACCATATATTTT
CASSLWGGEGNTIYF
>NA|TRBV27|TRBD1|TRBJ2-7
TGTGCCAGCAGTCTCCAGAGACAGGGGGCCACCTACGAGCAGTACTTC
CASSLQRQGATYEQYF
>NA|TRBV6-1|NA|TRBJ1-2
TGTGCCAGCAGTGACGAGTATGGCTACACCTTC
CASSDEYGYTF
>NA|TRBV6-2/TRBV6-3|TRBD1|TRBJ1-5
TGTGCCAGCAGTTACCAGGGGGACAGTAAGCCCCAGCATTTT
CASSYQGDSKPQHF